Given below is one T cell receptor beta chain in context. This record comes from a study of blood T cell repertoires in COVID-19. Overall study: The analysed material was cDNA or gDNA that came from T cells, B-cell-depleted T cells, or PBMCs.

CDR3 length: 17 residues. Germline V gives CDR1 LNHDA, CDR2 SQIVND (reference sequence). V gave up 5 bases and J gave up 2 bases, with 16 bases separating them. Per the study methods: For nucleated cells, counts were estimated from reference gene primer amplification. Here immunoSEQ multiplex PCR was the method, and the copy in TCRdb shows in-frame clones only, minus some. The V and J calls and the clone size are those of that table, but D and trimming were determined from the DNA. Of some 120,000 clones listed, about 70% were seen once; the top ten hold approximately 2.1%. V is TRBV19 and J is TRBJ2-6; D is perhaps TRBD1 (5 bases). Sequencing was performed on peripheral blood. The clonotype originates from a woman between 65 and 79 years old with acute or convalescent COVID-19. CDR3 residues: CASSYILDTPGANVLTF. CDR3 in DNA: TGTGCCAGTAGTTATATCTTGGACACTCCTGGGGCCAACGTCCTGACTTTC.